This is a list of T cell receptor beta chains from one sample in a study of Graves' ophthalmopathy and Graves' hyperthyroidism. One entry per CDR3 protein, called by TCRdb with MiXCR from the multiplex PCR reads. The sample consists of more than 1,000,000 distinct CDR3 sequences, roughly 35% of them appearing once. Sequences were obtained from peripheral blood or thyroid tissue (not recorded which). Receptors were obtained from an adult man with Graves' hyperthyroidism. Each CDR3 is given with its conserved first and last residue. The D gene is left open where the match is weak. Rows may omit the clone size; those that give it use once, few, many or a size class.

TRBJ1-1,many,TRBD1,TRBV12-3/TRBV12-4,TGTGCCAGCAGGGGTGGACAGGGGTTCACTGAAGCTTTCTTT,CASRGGQGFTEAFF
TRBJ2-6,many,NA,TRBV9,TGTGCCAGCAGCGTAGCGGGGGAAGGATCTGGGGCCAACGTCCTGACTTTC,CASSVAGEGSGANVLTF
TRBJ1-6,NA,TRBD1,TRBV7-8,TGTGCCAGCAGGTCTGGGACAGGGATGATTCTCCACTTT,CASRSGTGMILHF
TRBJ1-2,many,NA,TRBV7-2,TGTGCCAGCAGCTTAATGGGGGACTATGGCTACACCTTC,CASSLMGDYGYTF
TRBJ1-1,few,NA,TRBV28,TGTGCCAGCAGTATAAGGGGACAAGCTTTCTTT,CASSIRGQAFF
TRBJ2-6,many,TRBD1,TRBV5-1,TGCGCCAGCAGCCCGCAGGGGGCATGGGGGGCCAACGTCCTGACTTTC,CASSPQGAWGANVLTF
TRBJ2-7,NA,TRBD2,TRBV7-9,TGTGCCAGCAGCCCAGTTGGACTAGCGGAGGCCTACGAGCAGTACTTC,CASSPVGLAEAYEQYF
TRBJ2-2,NA,TRBD2,TRBV20-1,TGCAGTGCTAGACTAGCGGATTACACCGGGGAGCTGTTTTTT,CSARLADYTGELFF
TRBJ1-2,many,NA,TRBV6-5,TGTGCCAGCAGTTACTCGAGCGTGCATACTAACTATGGCTACACCTTC,CASSYSSVHTNYGYTF
TRBJ2-5,NA,NA,TRBV29-1,TGCAGCAGTAACAGGGCCCAAGAGACCCAGTACTTC,CSSNRAQETQYF
TRBJ2-2,many,TRBD1,TRBV9,TGTGCCAGTAACCCCGGGACAGCGAACACCGGGGAGCTGTTTTTT,CASNPGTANTGELFF
TRBJ1-5,many,NA,TRBV6-5,TGTGCCAGCAGCTCAACCGGGGGGGGTCAGCCCCAGCATTTT,CASSSTGGGQPQHF
TRBJ2-5,NA,NA,TRBV7-2,TGTGCCAGCAGCCCCTACCCCGGGGCTTATCCCAAAGAGACCCAGTACTTC,CASSPYPGAYPKETQYF
TRBJ1-5,few,NA,TRBV19,TGTGCCACCACCCTGGTATGGAGCAATCAGCCCCAGCATTTT,CATTLVWSNQPQHF
TRBJ2-7,many,NA,TRBV12-3/TRBV12-4,TGTGCCAGCAGTTTTTCAGAGACCTACGAGCAGTACTTC,CASSFSETYEQYF
TRBJ1-3,NA,NA,TRBV15,TGTGCCACCAGCGCACCCCGGGGTTCTGGAAACACCATATATTTT,CATSAPRGSGNTIYF
TRBJ1-2,NA,NA,TRBV7-9,TGTGCCAGCAGCTCCTTTTCGGGCCCCCTGGTAGGCTACACCTTC,CASSSFSGPLVGYTF
TRBJ1-6,many,NA,TRBV7-2,TGTGCCAGCAGCTTAGCCGGACACCACACTAATTCACCCCTCCACTTT,CASSLAGHHTNSPLHF
TRBJ2-5,many,NA,TRBV28,TGTGCCACGACCCTCCTGGAGACCCAGTACTTC,CATTLLETQYF
TRBJ2-7,many,NA,TRBV29-1,TGCAGCATACGGGACGGCCCCATCTACGAGCAGTACTTC,CSIRDGPIYEQYF
TRBJ2-5,NA,TRBD2,TRBV15,TGTGCCACCAGCAGAGGAAGGCCTAGCGGGAGCCGGGAGACCCAGTACTTC,CATSRGRPSGSRETQYF
TRBJ2-7,few,TRBD2,TRBV4-2,TGTGCCAGCAGCCAAGATTGGGTACTAGCGGGAGGAATAGGTTACGAGCAGTACTTC,CASSQDWVLAGGIGYEQYF
TRBJ1-2,many,TRBD1,TRBV9,TGTGCCAGCAGGGGGGACAGCTACTATGGCTACACCTTC,CASRGDSYYGYTF